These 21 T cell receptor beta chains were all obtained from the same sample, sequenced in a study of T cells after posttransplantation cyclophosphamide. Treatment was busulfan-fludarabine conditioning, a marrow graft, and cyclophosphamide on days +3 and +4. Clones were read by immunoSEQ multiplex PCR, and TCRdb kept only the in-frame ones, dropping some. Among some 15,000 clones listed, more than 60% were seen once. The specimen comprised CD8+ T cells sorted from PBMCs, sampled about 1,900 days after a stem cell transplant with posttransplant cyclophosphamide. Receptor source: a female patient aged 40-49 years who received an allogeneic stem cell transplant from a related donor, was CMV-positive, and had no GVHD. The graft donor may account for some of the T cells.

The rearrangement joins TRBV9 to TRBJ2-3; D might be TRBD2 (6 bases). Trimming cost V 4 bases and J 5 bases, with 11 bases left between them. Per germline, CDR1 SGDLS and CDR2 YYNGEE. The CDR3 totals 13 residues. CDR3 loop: CASSLWGEDTQYF. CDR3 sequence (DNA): TGTGCCAGCAGCCTATGGGGGGAAGATACGCAGTATTTT.

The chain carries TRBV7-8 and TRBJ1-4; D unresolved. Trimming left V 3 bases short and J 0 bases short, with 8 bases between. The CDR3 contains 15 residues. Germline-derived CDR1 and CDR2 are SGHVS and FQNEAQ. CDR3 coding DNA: TGTGCCAGCAGCTTTAGACACGCAACTAATGAAAAACTGTTTTTT. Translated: CASSFRHATNEKLFF.

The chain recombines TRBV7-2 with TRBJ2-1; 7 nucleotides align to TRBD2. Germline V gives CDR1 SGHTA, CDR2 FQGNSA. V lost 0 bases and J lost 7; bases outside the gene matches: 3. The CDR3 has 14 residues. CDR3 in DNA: TGTGCCAGCAGCTTAGCGGGGGGGAAGAATGAGCAGTTCTTC. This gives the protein CASSLAGGKNEQFF.

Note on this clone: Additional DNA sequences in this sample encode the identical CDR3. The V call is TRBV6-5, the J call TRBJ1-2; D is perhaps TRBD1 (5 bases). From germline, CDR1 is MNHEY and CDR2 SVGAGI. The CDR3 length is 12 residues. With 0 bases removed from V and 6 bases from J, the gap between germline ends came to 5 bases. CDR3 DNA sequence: TGTGCCAGCAGTTACTCAGGGGATGGCTACACCTTC. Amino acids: CASSYSGDGYTF.

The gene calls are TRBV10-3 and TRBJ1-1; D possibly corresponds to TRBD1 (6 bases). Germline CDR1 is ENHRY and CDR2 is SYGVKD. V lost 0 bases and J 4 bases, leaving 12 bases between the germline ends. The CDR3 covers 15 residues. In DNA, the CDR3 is TGTGCCATCAGTGAGTCGGTCCAGGGGACCACTGAAGCTTTCTTT. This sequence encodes CAISESVQGTTEAFF.

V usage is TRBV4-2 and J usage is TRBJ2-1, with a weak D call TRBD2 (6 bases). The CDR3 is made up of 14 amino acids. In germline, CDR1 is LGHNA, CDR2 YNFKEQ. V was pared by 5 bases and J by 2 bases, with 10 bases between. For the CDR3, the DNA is TGTGCCAGCAGCGGGACTCCCGCCTACAATGAGCAGTTCTTC. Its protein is CASSGTPAYNEQFF.

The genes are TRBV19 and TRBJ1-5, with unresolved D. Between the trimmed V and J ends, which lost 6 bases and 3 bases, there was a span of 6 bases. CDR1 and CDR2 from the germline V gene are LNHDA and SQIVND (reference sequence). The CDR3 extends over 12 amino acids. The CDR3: CASSKHNQPQHF. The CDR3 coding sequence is TGTGCCAGTAGCAAGCACAATCAGCCCCAGCATTTT.

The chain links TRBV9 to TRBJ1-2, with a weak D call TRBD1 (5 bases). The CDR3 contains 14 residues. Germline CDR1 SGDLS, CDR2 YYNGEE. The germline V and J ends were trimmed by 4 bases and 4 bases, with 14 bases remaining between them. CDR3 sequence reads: CASSPSGGAYGYTF. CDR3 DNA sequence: TGTGCCAGCAGCCCATCGGGAGGGGCCTATGGCTACACCTTC. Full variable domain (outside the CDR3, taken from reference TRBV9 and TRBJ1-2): DSGVTQTPKHLITATGQRVTLRCSPRSGDLSVYWYQQSLDQGLQFLIQYYNGEERAKGNILERFSAQQFPDLHSELNLSSLELGDSALYFCASSPSGGAYGYTFGSGTRLTVV.

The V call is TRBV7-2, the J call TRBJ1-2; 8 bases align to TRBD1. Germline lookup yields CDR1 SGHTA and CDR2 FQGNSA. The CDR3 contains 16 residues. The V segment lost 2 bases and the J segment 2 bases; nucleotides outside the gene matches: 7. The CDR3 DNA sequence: TGTGCCAGCAGCTTACCGGGACAGGAGGGAAACTATGGCTACACCTTC. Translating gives CASSLPGQEGNYGYTF.

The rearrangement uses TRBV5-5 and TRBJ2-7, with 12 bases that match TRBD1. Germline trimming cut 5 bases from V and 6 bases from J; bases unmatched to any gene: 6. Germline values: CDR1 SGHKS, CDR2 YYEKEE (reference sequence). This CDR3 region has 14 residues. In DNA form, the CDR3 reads TGTGCCAGCAGTCGGGGACAGGGGGCAGTCGAGCAGTACTTC. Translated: CASSRGQGAVEQYF.

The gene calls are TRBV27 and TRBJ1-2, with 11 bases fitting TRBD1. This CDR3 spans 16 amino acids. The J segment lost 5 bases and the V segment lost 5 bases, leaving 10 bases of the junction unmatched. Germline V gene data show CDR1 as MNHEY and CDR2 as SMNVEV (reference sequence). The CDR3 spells CASSTWAGTGGYGYTF. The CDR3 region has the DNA TGTGCCAGCAGTACCTGGGCCGGGACAGGGGGATATGGCTACACCTTC.

The CDR3 sequence is CASSQAPGQGYNEQFF. In nucleotides, the CDR3 is TGTGCCAGCAGCCAAGCACCGGGACAGGGATACAATGAGCAGTTCTTC. V and J are TRBV4-2 and TRBJ2-1; 9 bases match TRBD1. The CDR3 spans 16 residues. The trim removed 1 base at V and 4 bases at J, leaving 5 bases unmatched. Germline values: CDR1 LGHNA, CDR2 YNFKEQ.

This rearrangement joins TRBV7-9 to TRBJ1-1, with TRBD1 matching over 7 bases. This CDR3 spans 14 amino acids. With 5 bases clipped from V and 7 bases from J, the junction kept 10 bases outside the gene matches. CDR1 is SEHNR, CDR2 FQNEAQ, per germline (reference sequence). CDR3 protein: CASSPPGTAFEAFF. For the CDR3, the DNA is TGTGCCAGCAGCCCCCCCGGGACAGCATTTGAAGCTTTCTTT.

This CDR3 is CASSQASGGSYGYTF. The CDR3 region has the DNA TGTGCCAGCAGCCAAGCGAGTGGGGGCAGCTATGGCTACACCTTC. The chain recombines TRBV4-2 with TRBJ1-2; maybe TRBD1 (6 bases). Germline CDR1 LGHNA, CDR2 YNFKEQ. The CDR3 is 15 amino acids. V dropped 1 base and J dropped 4 bases, with 13 bases sitting between them.

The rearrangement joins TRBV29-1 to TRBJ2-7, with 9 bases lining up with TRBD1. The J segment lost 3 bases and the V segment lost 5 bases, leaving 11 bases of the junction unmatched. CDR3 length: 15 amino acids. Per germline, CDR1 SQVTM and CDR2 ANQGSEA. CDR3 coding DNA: TGCAGCGTTAAAACCGGGACAGGGTTGGTCTACGAGCAGTACTTC. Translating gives CSVKTGTGLVYEQYF.

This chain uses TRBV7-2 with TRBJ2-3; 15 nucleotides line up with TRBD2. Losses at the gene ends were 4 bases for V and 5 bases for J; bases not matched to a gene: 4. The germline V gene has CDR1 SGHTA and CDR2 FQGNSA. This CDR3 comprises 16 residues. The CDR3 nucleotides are TGTGCCAGCAGCTCGGGACTAGCGGGGGGTGTAGATACGCAGTATTTT. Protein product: CASSSGLAGGVDTQYF.

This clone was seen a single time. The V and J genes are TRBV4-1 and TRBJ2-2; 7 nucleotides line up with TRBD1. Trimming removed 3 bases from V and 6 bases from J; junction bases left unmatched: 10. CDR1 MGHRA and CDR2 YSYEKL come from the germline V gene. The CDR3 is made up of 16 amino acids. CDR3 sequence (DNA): TGCGCCAGCAGCCATGAGACAGGGTACCTCGCCGGGGAGCTGTTTTTT. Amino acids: CASSHETGYLAGELFF.

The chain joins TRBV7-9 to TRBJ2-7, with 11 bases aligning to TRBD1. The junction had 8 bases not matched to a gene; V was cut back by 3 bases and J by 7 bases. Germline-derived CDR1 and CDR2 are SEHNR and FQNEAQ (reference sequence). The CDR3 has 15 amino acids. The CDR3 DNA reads TGTGCCAGCAGCTTGGGGGACAGGGGGGAGAGGGAGCAGTACTTC. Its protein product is CASSLGDRGEREQYF. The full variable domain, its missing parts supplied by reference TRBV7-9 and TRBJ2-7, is DTGVSQNPRHKITKRGQNVTFRCDPISEHNRLYWYRQTLGQGPEFLTYFQNEAQLEKSRLLSDRFSAERPKGSFSTLEIQRTEQGDSAMYLCASSLGDRGEREQYFGPGTRLTVT.

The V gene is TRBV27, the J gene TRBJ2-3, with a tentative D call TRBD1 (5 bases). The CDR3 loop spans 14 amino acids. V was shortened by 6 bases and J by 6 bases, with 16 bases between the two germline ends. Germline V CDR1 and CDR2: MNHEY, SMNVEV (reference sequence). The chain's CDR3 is CASRREIRVDTQYF. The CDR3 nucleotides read TGTGCCAGCAGGAGAGAGATCAGGGTGGATACGCAGTATTTT.

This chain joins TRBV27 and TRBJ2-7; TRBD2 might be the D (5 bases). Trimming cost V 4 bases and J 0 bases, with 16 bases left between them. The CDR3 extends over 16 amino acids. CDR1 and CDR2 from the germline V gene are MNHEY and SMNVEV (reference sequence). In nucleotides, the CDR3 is TGTGCCAGCAGTTCCCACTCCGGACTGAGCTCCTACGAGCAGTACTTC. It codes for CASSSHSGLSSYEQYF.

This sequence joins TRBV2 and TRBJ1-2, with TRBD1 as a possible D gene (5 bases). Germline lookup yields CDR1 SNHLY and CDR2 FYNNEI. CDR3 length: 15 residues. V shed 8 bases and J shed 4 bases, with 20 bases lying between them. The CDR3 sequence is CASRSERGRVYGYTF. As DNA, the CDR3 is TGTGCCAGCCGAAGTGAAAGGGGAAGAGTCTATGGCTACACCTTC.